This T cell receptor (beta chain) was retrieved from a study of shared clonotypes between healthy human individuals. TCRdb's table, derived via immunoSEQ multiplex PCR, lists solely in-frame clones and lacks some. The sample shows some 1,900,000 clones, 85% to 95% of them seen only once. This CDR3 is built from 15 residues. Trimming pared 3 bases from V and 0 bases from J, leaving 9 bases between. Germline loops: CDR1 SGHTA, CDR2 FQGNSA. The naive CD8 subset, CD45RO-negative cells positively selected for CCR7, excluded terminally differentiated effector memory CD45RA+ cells. Specimen: naive CD8+ T cells sorted from blood. This clonotype was sampled from a man in his late teens or twenties in good health. This chain connects TRBV7-2 to TRBJ1-5; D is unresolved. CDR3 amino acids: CASSFLGNSNQPQHF. The CDR3 bases are TGTGCCAGCAGCTTTTTGGGGAATAGCAATCAGCCCCAGCATTTT.